This TCR beta chain was captured in a study of shared clonotypes between healthy human individuals. A remark on this clone: Its target is not known.

Sequencing was at deep level. Data came from immunoSEQ multiplex PCR; TCRdb stores just in-frame clones and leaves some out. The sample records over 2 million clones, about 95% being singletons. The study, taken as a whole, reports: Rarefaction demonstrated incomplete sorted-subset sequencing despite large depth. Relative to their counterparts shared across all four donors, non-shared clonotypes exhibited diminished generation probabilities. A generally larger estimated richness was seen in naive subsets than in memory subsets.

The CDR3 length is 15 residues. V lost 6 bases, J lost 3 bases, and 18 bases lay in between. Germline V gene sequence: CDR1 MDHEN, CDR2 SYDVKM. CD8 cells classed as naive were CD45RO-negative and positively selected for CCR7, excluding terminally differentiated effector memory CD45RA+ cells. The J gene is TRBJ2-7, the V gene TRBV28; perhaps TRBD1 as D (5 bases). The receptor comes from a man younger than 35 in good health. The sample taken for sequencing was naive CD8+ T cells sorted from blood. CDR3 nucleotides: TGTGCCAGCAGACGTGACAGCCCCCGTTACTACGAGCAGTACTTC. Protein product: CASRRDSPRYYEQYF. Using reference TRBV28 and TRBJ2-7 for the parts outside the CDR3, the full variable domain is DVKVTQSSRYLVKRTGEKVFLECVQDMDHENMFWYRQDPGLGLRLIYFSYDVKMKEKGDIPEGYSVSREKKERFSLILESASTNQTSMYLCASRRDSPRYYEQYFGPGTRLTVT.